This record looks at one TCR beta chain sequence and its context. The data belong to a study of shared clonotypes between healthy human individuals. All donors qualified as healthy HIV-negative adults and had experienced no recent acute infections or vaccinations. Deep was the level at which the assay was run. Sequencing was performed with immunoSEQ multiplex PCR; in TCRdb, only in-frame clones are kept and a portion is missing. The sample includes some 2 million clones, roughly 94% seen only once; the top ten take 0.1% to 0.15%. The CDR3 spans 16 residues. Germline V CDR1 and CDR2: SGHRS, YFSETQ. Trimming cost V 4 bases and J 3 bases, with 16 bases left between them.

This sequence originates from a man between 18 and 29 years old in good health. The chain uses TRBV5-1 and TRBJ1-4, with D possibly matching TRBD1 (5 bases). Source material: naive CD4+ T cells sorted from blood. Subset defined: CD45RA+ positively selected. Here the CDR3 reads CASSPRGGFSNEKLFF. The CDR3 bases are TGCGCCAGCAGCCCCCGGGGGGGTTTCTCTAATGAAAAACTGTTTTTT.